The next 32 T cell receptor beta chains were all read from a single sample in a study of T cell clonality in common variable immunodeficiency. The assay was immunoSEQ multiplex PCR, and TCRdb's table has in-frame clones only and misses some. Recorded here are some 45,000 clones, none singletons. The material sequenced was peripheral blood mononuclear cells. Receptors originate from a person aged 18 to 70 in good health.

Many counts were recorded for this clone. The CDR3 extends 3 residues past the end of the read, so its final part is completed from the germline J gene. The chain recombines TRBV5-1 with TRBJ2-7; possibly TRBD2 for D (5 bases). V lost 4 bases to trimming and J lost 0 bases, with 11 bases between them. The V gene's germline CDR1 is SGHRS and CDR2 YFSETQ. The CDR3 is 14 residues long. CDR3 loop: CASSAEGSSYEQYF. The sequenced CDR3 bases are TGCGCCAGCAGCGCAGAGGGTAGCTCCTACGAG.

Details on this clone: The CDR3 end lies 3 residues beyond the end of the read and is filled in from the germline J gene. The chain couples TRBV30 to TRBJ1-2; D is possibly TRBD1 (6 bases). The germline V gene encodes CDR1 GTSNPN and CDR2 SVGIG (reference sequence). CDR3 length equals 16 residues. The CDR3 sequence: CAWSARTVEKYLTYTF. The CDR3 bases that were read are TGTGCCTGGAGTGCGAGGACAGTCGAAAAGTATCTTACC.

This clone has at least ten counts. The CDR3 extends 3 residues past the end of the read, so its final part is completed from the germline J gene. The V and J genes are TRBV2 and TRBJ1-1, with 7 positions matching TRBD1. Germline V gene data show CDR1 as SNHLY and CDR2 as FYNNEI. The length of the CDR3 is 14 residues. CDR3 loop: CASSDLPGTEEAFF. The CDR3 DNA, read in part, is TGTGCCAGCAGTGACCTCCCCGGGACAGAAGAA.

This clone was recorded at least ten times. The read ends 3 residues early relative to the CDR3; the germline J gene fills the gap. The rearrangement links TRBV29-1 to TRBJ2-3, with unresolved D. V was trimmed by 6 bases and J by 1 base, leaving 2 bases between them. The germline gives CDR1 SQVTM, CDR2 ANQGSEA. The CDR3 contains 10 residues. The chain's CDR3 is CSVGTDTQYF. Incomplete CDR3 DNA: TGCAGCGTCGGCACAGATACG.

This clone was detected ten times or more. The read ends 3 residues early relative to the CDR3; the germline J gene fills the gap. This rearrangement joins TRBV6-1 to TRBJ2-3, with 7 nucleotides matching TRBD2. Germline V CDR1 and CDR2: MNHNS, SASEGT. Trimming removed 3 bases from V and 0 bases from J; junction bases left unmatched: 0. CDR3 size: 14 residues. CDR3 loop: CASSEGGSTDTQYF. CDR3 bases read: TGTGCCAGCAGTGAGGGGGGGAGCACAGATACG.

This clone was found a few times. The CDR3 end falls 3 residues outside the read, so it is completed with the germline J gene. The chain has TRBV7-2 and TRBJ1-4; D is uncertain. Germline values: CDR1 SGHTA, CDR2 FQGNSA. The CDR3 is 14 amino acids. The CDR3 sequence is CASSFVRARSPLFF. The covered CDR3 bases are TGTGCCAGCAGCTTTGTAAGGGCCAGGTCACCA.

This clone was recorded many times. The missing CDR3 end, 3 residues past where the read stops, is filled in from the germline J gene. The rearrangement joins TRBV7-9 to TRBJ1-2; D uncertain. The CDR3 loop spans 12 amino acids. Looked up from germline, CDR1 is SEHNR and CDR2 is FQNEAQ (reference sequence). Deletions cut 3 bases from V and 5 bases from J, with 7 bases between. CDR3 DNA (partial): TGTGCCAGCAGCTTTGGAGGGTATGGC. This gives the protein CASSFGGYG. The whole CDR3 sequence is CASSFGGYGYTF.

This clone was counted many times. The read gets to within 3 residues of the CDR3 end, and the germline J gene fills in the rest. This chain links TRBV2 with TRBJ2-1, with D possibly TRBD1 on 6 matching bases. The CDR3 totals 16 residues. Germline assignment: CDR1 SNHLY and CDR2 FYNNEI. V was clipped by 3 bases and J by 0 bases, with 12 bases between them. CDR3 DNA, as far as it was read: TGTGCCAGCAGTGACCGGGACACAAGCTCCTACAATGAG. It specifies CASSDRDTSSYNE. In full, the CDR3 is CASSDRDTSSYNEQFF.

This clone was found many times. The DNA ends 3 residues before the CDR3 does, and the rest of the CDR3 is filled in from the germline J gene. V gene TRBV20-1 combines with J gene TRBJ1-1, with a weak D call TRBD1 (5 bases). V was trimmed by 8 bases and J by 5 bases, leaving 12 bases between them. The CDR3 length is 11 residues. Per the germline V gene, CDR1 is DFQATT and CDR2 is SNEGSKA (reference sequence). The DNA read from the CDR3 is TGCAGTACGATTCGGGGGACTGAA. Its protein is CSTIRGTE. The entire CDR3 protein reads CSTIRGTEAFF.

This clone was observed many times. Read coverage stops 3 residues before the CDR3 terminus; the germline J gene supplies the remainder. The genes are TRBV2 and TRBJ2-1; 12 positions match TRBD2. V shed 6 bases and J 3 bases; nucleotides not matched to a gene: 3. CDR1 is SNHLY, CDR2 FYNNEI, per germline. This CDR3 is built from 15 residues. CDR3 DNA, as far as it was read: TGTGCCAGCAGAGCTAGCGGGGGGGGCTACAATGAG. It codes for CASRASGGGYNE. The entire CDR3 is CASRASGGGYNEQFF.

This clone was counted at least ten times. The CDR3 is cut off 3 residues early in the read; its end comes from the germline J gene. The gene calls are TRBV13 and TRBJ2-7; TRBD2 agrees at 16 bases. The V segment lost 5 bases and the J segment 4 bases; nucleotides outside the gene matches: 8. The CDR3 contains 17 residues. Germline CDR1 is PRHDT and CDR2 is FYEKMQ (reference sequence). CDR3 DNA (partial): TGTGCCAGCAGCCTGGGACTAGCGGGAGGGCCAAGTTACGAG. Amino acids: CASSLGLAGGPSYE. The full CDR3 reads CASSLGLAGGPSYEQYF.

A note on this clone: The sequence runs out 3 residues before the end of the CDR3; the remainder is reconstructed from the germline J gene. The genes are TRBV29-1 and TRBJ2-3, with TRBD2 matching 10 bases. The CDR3 extends over 12 amino acids. The germline V gene has CDR1 SQVTM and CDR2 ANQGSEA. This chain's CDR3 is CSVGGTSETQYF. The DNA read from the CDR3 is TGCAGCGTTGGTGGGACTAGCGAGACG.

This clone appeared many times. The read ends 3 residues early relative to the CDR3; the germline J gene fills the gap. The chain employs TRBV5-1 and TRBJ2-6; a weak D match, TRBD1 (5 bases). Germline loops: CDR1 SGHRS, CDR2 YFSETQ. CDR3 length: 16 residues. Trimming cost V 4 bases and J 0 bases, with 11 bases left between them. CDR3 amino acids: CASSPKTVSGANVLTF. Incomplete CDR3 DNA: TGCGCCAGCAGCCCCAAGACAGTCTCTGGGGCCAACGTC.

This clone was seen at least ten times. The read halts 3 residues ahead of the CDR3 end, with the missing end drawn from the germline J gene. This chain connects TRBV6-1 to TRBJ1-1; 9 nucleotides match TRBD1. This CDR3 has 13 residues. Looked up from germline, CDR1 is MNHNS and CDR2 is SASEGT. The CDR3 sequence: CASSGTGTGTAFF. CDR3 DNA (partial): TGTGCCAGCAGTGGAACCGGGACAGGGACA.

This clone has a count of ten or more. The CDR3 end lies 3 residues beyond the end of the read and is filled in from the germline J gene. The rearrangement links TRBV5-1 to TRBJ2-7; 9 nucleotides line up with TRBD1. The germline gives CDR1 SGHRS, CDR2 YFSETQ. This CDR3 is built from 16 residues. Trimming removed 0 bases from V and 5 bases from J; junction bases left unmatched: 9. The covered CDR3 bases are TGCGCCAGCAGCTTGGACGGGACAGGGAGAAGCGACGAG. Protein product: CASSLDGTGRSDE. In full, the CDR3 is CASSLDGTGRSDEQYF.

This clone was seen a few times. Read data end 3 residues before the CDR3 end; the end is taken from the germline J gene. The chain links TRBV19 to TRBJ2-3, with D maybe TRBD1 (8 bases). The CDR3 is made up of 14 amino acids. V was pared by 3 bases and J by 6 bases, with 13 bases between. Germline CDR1 and CDR2: LNHDA and SQIVND (reference sequence). This CDR3 is CASSMKQGGDTQYF. The DNA read from the CDR3 is TGTGCCAGTAGTATGAAACAGGGGGGGGATACG.

This clone was seen repeatedly, ten times or more. The sequence runs out 3 residues before the end of the CDR3; the remainder is reconstructed from the germline J gene. The rearrangement uses TRBV7-6 and TRBJ2-2, with 7 positions matching TRBD2. The CDR3 is 16 residues long. The J segment lost 7 bases and the V segment lost 1 base, leaving 9 bases of the junction unmatched. The germline V gene has CDR1 SGHVS and CDR2 FNYEAQ. The CDR3 bases that were read are TGTGCCAGCAGCTTAGACGGCGGGGGTACGATCGGGGAG. The encoded protein is CASSLDGGGTIGE. The full CDR3 reads CASSLDGGGTIGELFF.

This clone was detected many times. The read ends 3 residues before the CDR3 terminus; that terminus is restored from the germline J gene. J is TRBJ2-3 and V is TRBV20-1; TRBD2 aligns across 10 bases. The CDR3 covers 15 residues. J gave up 3 bases and V 5 bases, and 8 bases lay outside the gene matches. CDR1 is DFQATT and CDR2 is SNEGSKA in the germline V gene (reference sequence). This CDR3 reads CSAGRLAGVTDTQYF. The covered CDR3 bases are TGCAGTGCTGGTCGACTAGCGGGCGTTACAGATACG.

This clone was counted many times. The CDR3 is CASSSGQSNQPQHF. The part of the CDR3 DNA that was read is TGTGCCAGCAGTTCCGGACAAAGCAATCAGCCC. The chain recombines TRBV28 with TRBJ1-5; possibly TRBD1 for D (5 bases). Coverage ceases 3 residues before the CDR3 finishes, and the germline J gene fills in the end. Germline V CDR1 and CDR2: MDHEN, SYDVKM. Trimming removed 4 bases at V and 1 base at J, with 8 bases between. The CDR3 runs 14 residues.

This clone was recorded at least ten times. At one boundary the junction diverges from the germline segment, which might be a read error. The read is 3 residues too short to cover the CDR3 end, so that end is filled in from the germline J gene. The V and J genes are TRBV7-7 and TRBJ2-2; D is ambiguous. The CDR3 is made up of 14 amino acids. In germline, CDR1 is SSHAT, CDR2 FNYEAQ (reference sequence). The sequenced part of the CDR3 DNA is TGTGCTAGCAGCTTAGAACAGAACACCGGGGAG. Protein: CASSLEQNTGE. The CDR3 as a whole reads CASSLEQNTGELFF.

This clone was found many times. The read finishes 3 residues shy of the CDR3 end, and the germline J gene is used to complete it. V gene TRBV5-4 combines with J gene TRBJ1-1; 9 bases line up with TRBD1. The CDR3 contains 15 residues. Trimming at V came to 6 bases and at J to 3 bases, leaving 9 bases not matched to a gene. CDR1 SGHNT and CDR2 YYREEE come from the germline V gene (reference sequence). Here the CDR3 reads CASTEGGQGHTEAFF. The covered CDR3 bases are TGTGCCAGCACCGAGGGCGGACAGGGGCACACTGAA.

In this sample, this clone turned up many times. The CDR3 end lies 3 residues beyond the end of the read and is filled in from the germline J gene. The V and J genes are TRBV19 and TRBJ2-7; 8 nucleotides align to TRBD1. J lost 2 bases, V lost 3 bases, and 6 bases had no gene match. The germline CDR1 and CDR2 sequences are LNHDA and SQIVND (reference sequence). CDR3 length equals 15 residues. The covered CDR3 bases are TGTGCCAGTAGTATCTTCCAGGGGGCGACCTACGAG. It translates to CASSIFQGATYE. The whole CDR3 sequence is CASSIFQGATYEQYF. The whole variable domain, remainder taken from reference TRBV19 and TRBJ2-7, is DGGITQSPKYLFRKEGQNVTLSCEQNLNHDAMYWYRQDPGQGLRLIYYSQIVNDFQKGDIAEGYSVSREKKESFPLTVTSAQKNPTAFYLCASSIFQGATYEQYFGPGTRLTVT.

This clone was picked up many times. The CDR3 end lies 3 residues beyond the end of the read and is filled in from the germline J gene. This rearrangement joins TRBV11-2 to TRBJ2-1; D perhaps matches TRBD1 (5 bases). Germline CDR1 is SGHAT and CDR2 is FQNNGV. V lost 5 bases to trimming and J lost 7 bases, with 9 bases between them. The CDR3 totals 12 residues. This chain's CDR3 is CASSTSGNEQFF. CDR3 DNA, as far as it was read: TGTGCCAGCAGCACCTCAGGGAATGAG.

This clone was found a few times. The CDR3 extends 3 residues past the end of the read, so its final part is completed from the germline J gene. The chain couples TRBV11-1 to TRBJ1-6, with a tentative D call TRBD1 (6 bases). The CDR3 runs to 14 residues. Germline loops: CDR1 SGHAT, CDR2 FQDESV (reference sequence). Trimming took off 8 bases at V and 7 bases at J, with 15 bases between the two ends. CDR3 loop: CASSAAGANSPLHF. The covered CDR3 bases are TGTGCCAGCTCAGCGGCGGGGGCCAATTCACCC.

This clone has at least ten counts. CDR3 DNA (partial): TGCAGCGTTCCGACTAGCTCGAATGAG. Translation gives CSVPTSSNE. The full CDR3 protein reads CSVPTSSNEQFF. The J gene is TRBJ2-1, the V gene TRBV29-1; 7 positions match TRBD2. The sequenced fragment ends 3 residues before the CDR3 boundary, so the rest is inferred from the germline J gene. Losses at the gene ends were 5 bases for V and 7 bases for J; bases not matched to a gene: 5. The CDR3 consists of 12 residues. Looked up from germline, CDR1 is SQVTM and CDR2 is ANQGSEA.

The table lists this clone with many counts. The CDR3 end lies 3 residues beyond the end of the read and is filled in from the germline J gene. Other DNA sequences within the sample encode an identical CDR3. The chain is built from TRBV11-2 and TRBJ2-7; D remains ambiguous. The CDR3 is 14 amino acids. V was trimmed by 1 base and J by 3 bases, leaving 10 bases between them. Germline lookup yields CDR1 SGHAT and CDR2 FQNNGV. Partial CDR3 DNA: TGTGCCAGCAGCTTAGTGTCGGCGGTCTACGAG. It codes for CASSLVSAVYE. The whole CDR3 sequence is CASSLVSAVYEQYF.

This clone was recorded at least ten times. The CDR3 end lies 3 residues beyond the end of the read and is filled in from the germline J gene. The rearrangement joins TRBV5-1 to TRBJ2-1, with 8 positions matching TRBD2. The CDR3 is 16 amino acids. Per the germline V gene, CDR1 is SGHRS and CDR2 is YFSETQ. The trim removed 1 base at V and 4 bases at J, leaving 7 bases unmatched. The sequenced part of the CDR3 DNA is TGCGCCAGCAGCTTGAGGAGGAGCGGGGGATACAATGAG. Translating it yields CASSLRRSGGYNE. The CDR3, in full, reads CASSLRRSGGYNEQFF.

This clone was counted ten times or more. The DNA ends 3 residues before the CDR3 does, and the rest of the CDR3 is filled in from the germline J gene. This rearrangement joins TRBV3-1 (or the pseudogene TRBV3-2) to TRBJ1-1; D is unclear. Between the trimmed V and J ends, which lost 0 bases and 2 bases, there was a span of 13 bases. The CDR3 consists of 16 residues. From germline, CDR1 is LGHDT and CDR2 YNNKEL (reference sequence). CDR3 DNA, as far as it was read: TGTGCCAGCAGCCAAGATTCGCGGTCCCGAAACACTGAA. Translation gives CASSQDSRSRNTE. The CDR3 in full is CASSQDSRSRNTEAFF.

This clone was seen many times. The CDR3 end falls 3 residues outside the read, so it is completed with the germline J gene. This chain links TRBV30 with TRBJ1-1; TRBD1 agrees at 8 bases. Germline CDR1 is GTSNPN and CDR2 is SVGIG (reference sequence). The CDR3 covers 12 residues. The V gene end was trimmed by 2 bases and the J gene end by 6 bases; junction bases not matched to a gene: 2. CDR3 DNA (partial): TGTGCCTGGAGTCGACAGGGGTCTGAA. It yields the protein CAWSRQGSE. Given in full, the CDR3 is CAWSRQGSEAFF.

This clone was counted at least ten times. The CDR3 end falls 3 residues outside the read, so it is completed with the germline J gene. V usage is TRBV20-1 and J usage is TRBJ2-7, with a tentative D call TRBD1 (7 bases). Germline V gene lookup returns CDR1 DFQATT and CDR2 SNEGSKA (reference sequence). V shed 6 bases and J shed 3 bases, with 12 bases lying between them. The CDR3 is made up of 12 amino acids. The CDR3 protein is CSARQGLYEQYF. The covered CDR3 bases are TGCAGTGCCAGACAGGGACTCTACGAG.

The table lists this clone with many counts. The CDR3 bases that were read are TGTGCCAGTTCTCGCGGACTAGCGGGAGCCAAAGCCTACGAG. Its protein is CASSRGLAGAKAYE. The entire CDR3 reads CASSRGLAGAKAYEQYF. The chain has TRBV19 and TRBJ2-7; 13 bases align to TRBD2. From the germline J gene comes the end of the CDR3, since the read stops 3 residues before it. The CDR3 is 17 amino acids. After removal of 8 bases from V and 2 bases from J, the junction contained 12 bases not matched to a gene. Germline lookup yields CDR1 LNHDA and CDR2 SQIVND (reference sequence).

This clone has ten or more counts. The read comes to an end 3 residues before the CDR3 does, leaving the germline J gene to fill in the end. The V call is TRBV9, the J call TRBJ1-1, with a tentative D call TRBD1 (6 bases). V was trimmed by 0 bases and J by 4 bases, leaving 22 bases between them. Germline-derived CDR1 and CDR2 are SGDLS and YYNGEE. The CDR3 loop spans 18 amino acids. The CDR3 region is CASSVATGAGAFSTEAFF. The sequenced part of the CDR3 DNA is TGTGCCAGCAGCGTAGCTACTGGGGCAGGGGCTTTTTCCACTGAA.